This T cell receptor (beta chain) appears in the sequencing data of a study of patients and donors after allogeneic stem cell transplantation. TCRdb fed the RT-PCR reads into MiXCR, producing one record per CDR3 protein. The sample shows 150,000 to 200,000 distinct CDR3 sequences, around 28% of them seen only once. Trimming stripped 4 bases from V and 0 bases from J, with 11 bases between. Germline CDR1 SEHNR, CDR2 FQNEAQ (reference sequence). This CDR3 has 15 amino acids. The receptor comes from a human donor who was either an allogeneic HSCT recipient or a stem cell or donor lymphocyte infusion donor (not recorded which). It is not recorded whose cells these are; they may come from a transplant donor. This chain links TRBV7-9 with TRBJ2-3; D unresolved. Sequencing was carried out using blood, either unsorted or a sorted T cell fraction (not recorded which). The CDR3 sequence: CASSSPQLSTDTQYF. The CDR3 DNA reads as TGTGCCAGCAGCTCACCTCAACTTAGCACAGATACGCAGTATTTT. Based on the CDR3 plus reference TRBV7-9 and TRBJ2-3, the full variable domain is DTGVSQNPRHKITKRGQNVTFRCDPISEHNRLYWYRQTLGQGPEFLTYFQNEAQLEKSRLLSDRFSAERPKGSFSTLEIQRTEQGDSAMYLCASSSPQLSTDTQYFGPGTRLTVL.